The following is a T cell receptor (beta chain) sequence with its context. The antigen is unknown. The sample belongs to a study of T cells in pancreatic ductal adenocarcinoma. Germline CDR1 is SGHTS and CDR2 is YDEGEE. V dropped 1 base and J dropped 5; count of bases not matched to a gene: 11. The CDR3 runs 17 residues. Clones were read by immunoSEQ multiplex PCR, and TCRdb kept only the in-frame ones, dropping some. The table records 100,000 or so clones, 90% to 95% of them present only once. Regarding the study as a whole: Results skew toward the minority of patients with early-stage disease.

No neoadjuvant therapy was given to the selected pancreatic ductal adenocarcinoma patients before their surgery. The sequencing sample was made of PBMCs. The receptor was derived from a human donor with pancreatic ductal adenocarcinoma. The V and J genes are TRBV5-8 and TRBJ2-2, with 7 bases matching TRBD2. This CDR3 is CASSLSGGSVRTGELFF. The CDR3 coding sequence is TGTGCCAGCAGCTTGTCGGGCGGGAGTGTCAGGACCGGGGAGCTGTTTTTT.